This T cell receptor (beta chain) is drawn from a study of human T cells and chemical hapten exposure. TCRdb used MiXCR to reprocess the RACE reads, holding one entry per CDR3 protein. This table has some 90,000 distinct CDR3 sequences, over 9.5% appearing once. The time point denotes: patch test 2, 6 weeks after DPC sensitization. Treatment defined: therapeutic diphenylcyclopropenone sensitization with weekly scalp DPC. A few counts support this clonotype. Germline V gene data show CDR1 as LGHDT and CDR2 as YNNKEL (reference sequence). Germline trimming cut 5 bases from V and 4 bases from J; bases unmatched to any gene: 11. The length of the CDR3 is 16 residues.

The V gene is TRBV3-1, the J gene TRBJ2-4, with 7 bases fitting TRBD2. Source: whole blood, taken in connection with sensitization to the hapten diphenylcyclopropenone (DPC). This TCR was recovered from a woman aged 40 to 50 with alopecia areata. Some clones in this sample may be carry-over from other donors' samples. CDR3 amino acids: CASSSKRLAGKNIQYF. In DNA, the CDR3 is TGTGCCAGCAGCTCCAAAAGACTAGCAGGAAAAAACATTCAGTACTTC.